This T cell receptor (beta chain) comes out of a study of lymphopenia after photon versus proton radiotherapy. General observations from the study: Relative stability marked proton patients; photon patients lost diversity and naive cells. In patients who died, overall survival fell as post-nadir TCR diversity dropped more.

Trimming stripped 0 bases from V and 4 bases from J, with 16 bases between. The CDR3 length is 16 residues. Germline CDR1 GTSNPN, CDR2 SVGIG (reference sequence). As concerns this clone: The antigen is not known.

Assay: immunoSEQ multiplex PCR; the TCRdb copy retains only in-frame clones and omits some. The sample lists approximately 45,000 clones, 85% occurring once. The chain couples TRBV30 to TRBJ1-3; a possible D gene is TRBD1 (5 bases). The clonotype comes from a man aged 40-50 years with gastric cancer. The sample consisted of peripheral blood, taken from a patient treated with photon-based radiotherapy. The CDR3 sequence: CAWSVSGPPRGNTIYF. For the CDR3, the DNA is TGTGCCTGGAGTGTCTCGGGACCGCCGCGGGGAAACACCATATATTTT.